These 14 T cell receptor beta chains originate from one sample sequenced in a study of T cell changes during pregnancy in multiple sclerosis. TCRdb keeps only in-frame clones here, not all; method: immunoSEQ multiplex PCR. The data show tens of thousands of clones, roughly nine tenths seen once. This sample comprised peripheral blood, obtained after pregnancy. These receptors were collected from a female donor in good health, enrolled as a control in a pregnancy study.

The chain links TRBV19 to TRBJ1-1; no definite D call. Germline CDR1 is LNHDA and CDR2 is SQIVND (reference sequence). The CDR3 runs to 14 residues. Trimming stripped 3 bases from V and 1 base from J, with 9 bases between. CDR3 in DNA: TGTGCCAGTAGTATGCGGGCCCAGAACACTGAAGCTTTCTTT. Its protein is CASSMRAQNTEAFF.

This clone turned up a few times. The chain links TRBV27 to TRBJ1-1; D call uncertain. V was cut by 0 bases and J by 6 bases, with 11 bases left in between. The CDR3 is 14 residues long. The germline V gene encodes CDR1 MNHEY and CDR2 SMNVEV (reference sequence). This chain's CDR3 is CASSLSHSNPEAFF. DNA for the CDR3: TGTGCCAGCAGTTTATCCCACAGTAACCCTGAAGCTTTCTTT.

V usage is TRBV19 and J usage is TRBJ1-4; D may be TRBD1 (6 bases). Germline CDR1 LNHDA, CDR2 SQIVND (reference sequence). V was pared by 3 bases and J by 5 bases, with 10 bases between. The CDR3 loop spans 14 amino acids. The CDR3 region is CASSIRDTNEKLFF. The CDR3 region has the DNA TGTGCCAGTAGTATTCGGGACACAAATGAAAAACTGTTTTTT.

This chain links TRBV30 with TRBJ2-1; 7 bases line up with TRBD2. The V segment lost 2 bases and the J segment 5 bases; nucleotides outside the gene matches: 6. The CDR3 length is 14 residues. Per germline, CDR1 GTSNPN and CDR2 SVGIG (reference sequence). The CDR3, as DNA: TGTGCCTGGAGTCAAGGGGCGGGGGACAATGAGCAGTTCTTC. Protein product: CAWSQGAGDNEQFF.

The chain has TRBV9 and TRBJ2-1; 7 positions match TRBD1. Germline trimming cut 7 bases from V and 8 bases from J; bases unmatched to any gene: 9. Germline CDR1 and CDR2: SGDLS and YYNGEE. The CDR3 runs 13 residues. The CDR3 coding sequence is TGTGCCAGCGGGGACAGTGACTGGTATGAGCAGTTCTTC. Translated, it gives CASGDSDWYEQFF.

V and J are TRBV11-3 and TRBJ2-7; D may be TRBD1 (5 bases). There are 13 residues in the CDR3. V was shortened by 0 bases and J by 6 bases, with 9 bases between the two germline ends. The germline gives CDR1 SGHNT, CDR2 YENEEA. In nucleotides, the CDR3 is TGTGCCAGCAGCTTAGATGGGGCTAGCGAGCAGTACTTC. Translation gives CASSLDGASEQYF.

This rearrangement joins TRBV19 to TRBJ1-2; D call uncertain. The V gene's germline CDR1 is LNHDA and CDR2 SQIVND (reference sequence). The CDR3 consists of 14 residues. V lost 2 bases, J lost 3 bases, and 10 bases lay in between. CDR3 bases: TGTGCCAGTAGTATACCCGTCACGGACTATGGCTACACCTTC. As protein: CASSIPVTDYGYTF.

This chain links TRBV27 with TRBJ2-3, with TRBD2 identical over 8 bases. The length of the CDR3 is 16 residues. Trimming cost V 1 base and J 2 bases; bases outside gene matches: 5. From germline, CDR1 is MNHEY and CDR2 SMNVEV (reference sequence). The CDR3 DNA sequence: TGTGCCAGCAGTTTATGGGCGGGGGGAGACACAGATACGCAGTATTTT. It specifies CASSLWAGGDTDTQYF.

The chain carries TRBV11-2 and TRBJ2-3; D unclear. V gave up 0 bases and J gave up 3 bases, with 4 bases separating them. This CDR3 region has 13 residues. From germline, CDR1 is SGHAT and CDR2 FQNNGV. The CDR3 protein is CASSLDHTDTQYF. DNA for the CDR3: TGTGCCAGCAGCTTAGATCATACAGATACGCAGTATTTT.

The rearrangement links TRBV9 to TRBJ1-4; the match to TRBD1 covers 7 bases. V was pared by 0 bases and J by 0 bases, with 8 bases of the junction left unmatched. There are 18 residues in the CDR3. CDR1 and CDR2 (germline): SGDLS, YYNGEE. The CDR3 bases are TGTGCCAGCAGCGTAGGAGCGACAGGGCCCACAACTAATGAAAAACTGTTTTTT. This codes for CASSVGATGPTTNEKLFF.

The CDR3 loop is CATSDRVDYGYTF. In DNA, the CDR3 is TGTGCCACCTCGGACAGGGTGGACTATGGCTACACCTTC. The J gene is TRBJ1-2, the V gene TRBV10-3; TRBD1 matches 8 bases. With V trimmed by 10 bases and J by 3 bases, 7 bases remained unmatched. The CDR3 spans 13 residues. CDR1 and CDR2 (germline): ENHRY, SYGVKD.

The chain links TRBV11-2 to TRBJ1-6; 9 positions agree with TRBD1. Germline values: CDR1 SGHAT, CDR2 FQNNGV. The CDR3 length is 14 residues. The V segment lost 5 bases and the J segment 10 bases; nucleotides outside the gene matches: 6. In nucleotides, the CDR3 is TGTGCCAGCAGCCTACGACAGGGGGGGTCACCCCTCCACTTT. It codes for CASSLRQGGSPLHF.

The chain links TRBV27 to TRBJ2-1; D is uncertain. Germline V CDR1 and CDR2: MNHEY, SMNVEV (reference sequence). The CDR3 runs to 12 residues. Trimming took 2 bases from V and 10 from J, leaving 9 bases between them. The CDR3 DNA sequence: TGTGCCAGCAGTTTACCCCACGGGGAGCAGTTCTTC. Amino acid sequence: CASSLPHGEQFF.

The chain links TRBV2 to TRBJ2-7; TRBD1 aligns across 11 bases. Looked up from germline, CDR1 is SNHLY and CDR2 is FYNNEI. The J segment lost 12 bases and the V segment lost 5 bases, leaving 3 bases of the junction unmatched. This CDR3 has 11 residues. The CDR3 region has the DNA TGTGCCAGCAGTCCGGGACAGGGGGGGTACTTC. It codes for CASSPGQGGYF.